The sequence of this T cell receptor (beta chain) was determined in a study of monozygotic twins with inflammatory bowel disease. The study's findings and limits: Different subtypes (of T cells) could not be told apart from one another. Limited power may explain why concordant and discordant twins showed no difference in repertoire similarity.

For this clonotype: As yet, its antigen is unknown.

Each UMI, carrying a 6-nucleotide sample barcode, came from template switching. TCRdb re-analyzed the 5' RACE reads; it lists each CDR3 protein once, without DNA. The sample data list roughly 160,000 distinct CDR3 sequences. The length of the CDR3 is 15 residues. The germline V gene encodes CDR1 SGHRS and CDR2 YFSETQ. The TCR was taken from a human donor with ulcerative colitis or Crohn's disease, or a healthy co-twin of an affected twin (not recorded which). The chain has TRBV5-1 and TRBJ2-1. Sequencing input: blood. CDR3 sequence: CASSWGNLAYNEQFF.